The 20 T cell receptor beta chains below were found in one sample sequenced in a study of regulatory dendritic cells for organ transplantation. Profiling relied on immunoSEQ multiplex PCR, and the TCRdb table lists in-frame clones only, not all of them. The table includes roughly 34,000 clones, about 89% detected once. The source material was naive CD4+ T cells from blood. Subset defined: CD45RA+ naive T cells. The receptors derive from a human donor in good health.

The CDR3: CASSSEGLAVGELFF. DNA of the CDR3: TGTGCCAGCAGCTCCGAGGGTCTAGCGGTCGGGGAGCTGTTTTTT. The V gene is TRBV11-3, the J gene TRBJ2-2; 7 nucleotides line up with TRBD2. Germline V gene lookup returns CDR1 SGHNT and CDR2 YENEEA. Germline trimming cut 4 bases from V and 7 bases from J; bases unmatched to any gene: 9. CDR3 size: 15 residues. Complete variable domain (other parts from reference TRBV11-3 and TRBJ2-2): EAGVVQSPRYKIIEKKQPVAFWCNPISGHNTLYWYLQNLGQGPELLIRYENEEAVDDSQLPKDRFSAERLKGVDSTLKIQPAELGDSAVYLCASSSEGLAVGELFFGEGSRLTVL.

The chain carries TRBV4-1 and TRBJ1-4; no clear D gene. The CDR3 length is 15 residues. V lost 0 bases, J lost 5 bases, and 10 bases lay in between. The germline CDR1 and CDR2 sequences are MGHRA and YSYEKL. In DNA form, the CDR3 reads TGCGCCAGCAGCCAAGAACAGAAGGAGAATGAAAAACTGTTTTTT. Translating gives CASSQEQKENEKLFF.

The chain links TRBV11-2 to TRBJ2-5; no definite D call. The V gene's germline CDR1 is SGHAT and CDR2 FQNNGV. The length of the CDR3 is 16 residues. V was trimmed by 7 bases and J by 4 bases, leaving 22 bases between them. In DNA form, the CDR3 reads TGTGCCAGCACCTACCACCCACAGAGTTTTATAGAGACCCAGTACTTC. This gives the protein CASTYHPQSFIETQYF.

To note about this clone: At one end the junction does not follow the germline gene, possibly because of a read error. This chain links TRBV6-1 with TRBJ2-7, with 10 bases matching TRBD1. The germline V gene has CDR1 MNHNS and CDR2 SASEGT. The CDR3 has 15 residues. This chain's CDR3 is CASREAGTGAYEQYF. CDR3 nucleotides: TGTGCCAGCAGGGAAGCCGGGACAGGGGCCTACGAGCAGTACTTC.

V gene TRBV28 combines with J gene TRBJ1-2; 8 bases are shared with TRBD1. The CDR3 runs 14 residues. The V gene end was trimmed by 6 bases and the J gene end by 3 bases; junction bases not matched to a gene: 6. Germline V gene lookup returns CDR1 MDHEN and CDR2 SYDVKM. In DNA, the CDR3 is TGTGCCAGCAGCCCAGGACAGGGACACTATGGCTACACCTTC. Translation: CASSPGQGHYGYTF.

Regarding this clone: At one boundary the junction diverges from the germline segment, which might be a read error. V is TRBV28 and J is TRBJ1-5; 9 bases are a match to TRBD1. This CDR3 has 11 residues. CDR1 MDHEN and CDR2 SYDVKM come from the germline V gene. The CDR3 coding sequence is TGTGCCACTACTCGGACCGGGGACAGGGATTTT. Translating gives CATTRTGDRDF.

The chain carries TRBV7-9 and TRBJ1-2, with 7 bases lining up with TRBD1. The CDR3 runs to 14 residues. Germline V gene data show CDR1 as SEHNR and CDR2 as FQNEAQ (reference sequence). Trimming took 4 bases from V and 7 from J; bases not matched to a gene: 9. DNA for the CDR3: TGTGCCAGCAGCTCAAAGGGGGCGCGGTTTGGCTACACCTTC. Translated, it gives CASSSKGARFGYTF.

The CDR3 region has the DNA TGTGCCAGCAGACTCGGGGGGACAGGGTGGACTGAAGCTTTCTTT. Translated: CASRLGGTGWTEAFF. The chain employs TRBV2 and TRBJ1-1; 9 positions agree with TRBD1. From germline, CDR1 is SNHLY and CDR2 FYNNEI. Losses at the gene ends were 6 bases for V and 5 bases for J; bases not matched to a gene: 10. CDR3 length: 15 amino acids.

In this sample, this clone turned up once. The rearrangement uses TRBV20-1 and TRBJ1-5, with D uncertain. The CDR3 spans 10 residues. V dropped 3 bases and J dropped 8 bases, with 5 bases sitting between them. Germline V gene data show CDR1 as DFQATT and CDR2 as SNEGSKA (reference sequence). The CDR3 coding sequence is TGCAGTGCTAGTGGAGAGCCCCAGCATTTT. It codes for CSASGEPQHF.

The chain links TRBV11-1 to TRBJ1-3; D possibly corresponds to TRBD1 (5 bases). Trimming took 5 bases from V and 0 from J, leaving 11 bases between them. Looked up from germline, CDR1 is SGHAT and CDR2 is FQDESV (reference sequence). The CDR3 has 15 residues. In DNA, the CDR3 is TGTGCCAGCAGCAAACAACAGGTCTCTGGAAACACCATATATTTT. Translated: CASSKQQVSGNTIYF.

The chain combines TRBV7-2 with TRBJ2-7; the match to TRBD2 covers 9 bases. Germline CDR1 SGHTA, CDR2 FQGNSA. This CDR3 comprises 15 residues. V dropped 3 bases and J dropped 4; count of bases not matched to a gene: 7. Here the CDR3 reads CASSFSTAGGYEQYF. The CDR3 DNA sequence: TGTGCCAGCAGCTTCTCGACTGCGGGAGGGTACGAGCAGTACTTC.

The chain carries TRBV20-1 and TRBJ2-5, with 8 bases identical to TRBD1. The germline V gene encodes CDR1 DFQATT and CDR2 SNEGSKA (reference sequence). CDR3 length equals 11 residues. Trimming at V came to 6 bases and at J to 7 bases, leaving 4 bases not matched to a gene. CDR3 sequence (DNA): TGCAGTGCGGAGGACAGGGCGACCCAGTACTTC. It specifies CSAEDRATQYF.

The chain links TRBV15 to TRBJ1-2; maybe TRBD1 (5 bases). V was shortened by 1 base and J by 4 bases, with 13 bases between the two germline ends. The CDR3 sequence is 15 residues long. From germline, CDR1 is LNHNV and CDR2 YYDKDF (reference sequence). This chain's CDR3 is CATSRGPPGPYGYTF. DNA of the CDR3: TGTGCCACCAGCAGAGGTCCCCCAGGGCCCTATGGCTACACCTTC.

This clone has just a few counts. The DNA for the CDR3 is TGTGCCAGCTCACCACCCTCGACCTCTGGAAACACCATATATTTT. It specifies CASSPPSTSGNTIYF. The V call is TRBV18, the J call TRBJ1-3, with unresolved D. V lost 0 bases and J lost 0, with 6 bases in between. The CDR3 has 15 residues. The germline CDR1 and CDR2 sequences are KGHSH and LQKENI.

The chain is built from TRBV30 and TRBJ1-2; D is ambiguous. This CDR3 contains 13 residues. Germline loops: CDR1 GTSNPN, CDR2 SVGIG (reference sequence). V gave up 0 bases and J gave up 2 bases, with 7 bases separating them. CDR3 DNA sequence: TGTGCCTGGAGTGTTGGGGAAAACTATGGCTACACCTTC. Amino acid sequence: CAWSVGENYGYTF.

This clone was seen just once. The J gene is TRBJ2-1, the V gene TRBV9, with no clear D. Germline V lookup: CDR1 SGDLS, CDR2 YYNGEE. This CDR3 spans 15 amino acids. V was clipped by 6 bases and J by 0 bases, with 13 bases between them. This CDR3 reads CASTRDASSYNEQFF. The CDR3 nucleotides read TGTGCCAGCACCCGCGACGCCAGCTCCTACAATGAGCAGTTCTTC. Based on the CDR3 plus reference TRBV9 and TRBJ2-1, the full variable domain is DSGVTQTPKHLITATGQRVTLRCSPRSGDLSVYWYQQSLDQGLQFLIQYYNGEERAKGNILERFSAQQFPDLHSELNLSSLELGDSALYFCASTRDASSYNEQFFGPGTRLTVL.

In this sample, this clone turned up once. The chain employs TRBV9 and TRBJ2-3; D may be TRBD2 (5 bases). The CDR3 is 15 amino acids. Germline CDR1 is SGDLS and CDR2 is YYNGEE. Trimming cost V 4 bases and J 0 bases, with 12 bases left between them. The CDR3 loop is CASSTRGPSTDTQYF. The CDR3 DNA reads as TGTGCCAGCAGCACCCGGGGTCCTAGCACAGATACGCAGTATTTT.

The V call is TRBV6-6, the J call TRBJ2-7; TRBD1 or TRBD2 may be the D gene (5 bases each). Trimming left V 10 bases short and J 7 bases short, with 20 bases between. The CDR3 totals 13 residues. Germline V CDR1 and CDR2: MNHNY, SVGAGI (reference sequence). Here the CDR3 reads CATFGTDPSEQYF. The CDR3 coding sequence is TGTGCCACCTTCGGGACGGACCCCTCGGAGCAGTACTTC.

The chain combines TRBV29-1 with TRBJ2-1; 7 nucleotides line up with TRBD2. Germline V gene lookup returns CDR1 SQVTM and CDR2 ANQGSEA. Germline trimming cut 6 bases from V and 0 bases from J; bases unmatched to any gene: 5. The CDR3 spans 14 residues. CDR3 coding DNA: TGCAGCGTCGAACCTAGCGGCTCCTACAATGAGCAGTTCTTC. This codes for CSVEPSGSYNEQFF.

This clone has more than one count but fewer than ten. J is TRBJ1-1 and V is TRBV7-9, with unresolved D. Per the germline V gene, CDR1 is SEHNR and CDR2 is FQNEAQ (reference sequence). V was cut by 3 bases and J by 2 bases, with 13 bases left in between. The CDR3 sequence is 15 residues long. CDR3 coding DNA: TGTGCCAGCAGCTTTAGGTTCCGGGATAACACTGAAGCTTTCTTT. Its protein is CASSFRFRDNTEAFF.